This is a list of T cell receptor beta chains from one sample in a study of identical twins. TCRdb re-called the 5' RACE reads through MiXCR, storing one row per CDR3 protein. This sample has under 300,000 distinct CDR3 sequences, with around 15% found just once. Material for sequencing was memory (CD45RO+) T cells sorted from blood. These receptors originate from a young woman in good health. The CDR3 runs from the conserved cysteine through the conserved F or W. D genes are given only for firm matches.

D gene	CDR3 length	V gene	J gene	CDR3 protein
NA	16	TRBV5-1	TRBJ1-3	CASSWDPSSSGNTIYF
NA	13	TRBV15	TRBJ2-5	CATSSGYSRTQYF
NA	12	TRBV5-5	TRBJ2-2	CASSLIPGELFF
TRBD1	16	TRBV7-2	TRBJ2-1	CASSRKTGWSYNEQFF
NA	13	TRBV2	TRBJ2-5	CASSPTGGETQYF
TRBD1	15	TRBV5-1	TRBJ2-2	CASSPTGGNTGELFF
NA	12	TRBV3-1	TRBJ2-7	CASSHWGHEQYF
NA	16	TRBV10-3	TRBJ1-2	CAISEGLLGANYGYTF
TRBD2	14	TRBV18	TRBJ2-1	CASQLAGEEDEQFF
TRBD1	18	TRBV5-1	TRBJ1-4	CASSLATRTGATNEKLFF
NA	13	TRBV20-1	TRBJ2-7	CSASDGSLYEQYF
NA	15	TRBV7-2	TRBJ2-5	CASSLNPFTSETQYF
TRBD2	12	TRBV3-1	TRBJ2-5	CASSHPGGTQYF
NA	14	TRBV7-2	TRBJ2-5	CASSPTRVQETQYF